These 3 T cell receptor beta chains were all obtained from the same sample, sequenced in a study of blood T cell repertoires in COVID-19. Sequenced by immunoSEQ multiplex PCR; TCRdb stores in-frame clones only, minus some. The sample contains around 70,000 clones, 79% of which appear only once. The sequenced material came from peripheral blood. These receptor sequences come from a man in his fifties or sixties with active or convalescent COVID-19.

V is TRBV9 and J is TRBJ1-3; 9 bases are shared with TRBD1. The germline CDR1 and CDR2 sequences are SGDLS and YYNGEE. The CDR3 loop spans 14 amino acids. The junction had 5 bases not matched to a gene; V was cut back by 4 bases and J by 6 bases. As DNA, the CDR3 is TGTGCCAGCAGCATCTGGGACAGGGCAAACACCATATATTTT. It specifies CASSIWDRANTIYF.

This sequence joins TRBV5-6 and TRBJ2-7; D is perhaps TRBD1 (6 bases). The CDR3 sequence is 15 residues long. Trimming took 0 bases from V and 1 from J, leaving 11 bases between them. Per germline, CDR1 SGHDT and CDR2 YYEEEE. This CDR3 reads CASSLGWGPSYEQYF. The CDR3 coding sequence is TGTGCCAGCAGCTTGGGCTGGGGGCCTTCCTACGAGCAGTACTTC.

This chain links TRBV6-2 or TRBV6-3 with TRBJ2-2; the match to TRBD2 covers 7 bases. V lost 4 bases, J lost 6 bases, and 8 bases stayed unmatched. The CDR3 covers 15 residues. CDR1 MNHEY and CDR2 SVGEGT come from the germline V gene. The CDR3 DNA reads TGTGCCAGCAGTTCCGCTGGACTAGATCCCGGGGAGCTGTTTTTT. It translates to CASSSAGLDPGELFF.